This T cell receptor (beta chain) was obtained from a study of blood T cell repertoires in COVID-19 (dated by TCRdb to the early 2020s). General notes on the study: The collaborator samples originated in the United States, Italy and Spain and spanned the acute and convalescent phases of COVID-19. Samples came from the ongoing ImmuneRACE study (first 160 participants) plus 1,254 subjects from 6 global collaborators. Where available, HLA class I and class II types were taken from metadata supplied by the sample provider and were not determined by assay-based typing. The repertoires were made available in a free public database intended to serve as a resource for research on the immune response to SARS-CoV-2. The sample metadata nearly always contained a de-identified subject ID, COVID-19 status, age in years and sex. The dataset comprised deeply sampled blood TCRbeta repertoires from subjects exposed to, actively infected with, or recovered from COVID-19. The prospective study material was composed of cDNA or gDNA derived from T cells, B-cell-depleted T cells, or PBMCs. Overall results and qualifications from the work: The quantity of clinical and demographic metadata differed by source and by participant and was supplied without curation.

Whole blood was collected in K2EDTA tubes by collaborating institutions according to the institutions' own protocols. For TCRbeta analysis, collaborator samples were shipped as frozen whole blood, as isolated PBMCs, or as DNA extracted from either sample type. As concerns this clone: The specificity of this receptor is unknown. The sample holds no much larger clone one base away, and base qualities are not on file.

TCRbeta CDR3 regions were amplified from genomic DNA by means of the immunoSEQ Assay, a bias-controlled multiplex PCR. The study's processing was this. The number of nucleated cells in each sample was estimated by amplification of reference gene primers within the assay. To quantify the absolute abundance of each unique TCRbeta CDR3 rearrangement, sequence reads were collapsed and filtered. For each sample, productive Simpson clonality was calculated by taking the square root of Simpson's diversity index across productive rearrangements. TCRdb provides this immuneACCESS table in a form limited to in-frame rearrangements. Some clones are lacking; in checked studies, under half of them reflect an unresolved V gene, and why the rest are absent is not known. D and trimming were read from the DNA, whereas the V and J calls and clone size are those reported in that table. The sample data list about 130,000 clones, and approximately 85% of these were observed just once. The ten largest account for about 13% of the sample.

This clonotype was sampled from a human donor in a cohort sampled during active COVID-19. The sample was peripheral blood.

The CDR3 amino acid sequence is: CASVTSGGTSNEQFF. The DNA sequence is as follows: TGTGCTAGTGTCACTAGCGGGGGAACATCCAATGAGCAGTTCTTC. The rearrangement combines TRBV12-5 with TRBJ2-1; 11 bases in the middle match TRBD2. Unmatched junction bases come to 8, with V trimmed by 7 bases and J by 6 bases. For CDR1 and CDR2, the germline V gene lists LGHNT and FRNRAP. There are 15 amino acids in the CDR3, from cysteine to phenylalanine inclusive. The kept DNA is CDR3 alone, 45 bases in frame from the first base.